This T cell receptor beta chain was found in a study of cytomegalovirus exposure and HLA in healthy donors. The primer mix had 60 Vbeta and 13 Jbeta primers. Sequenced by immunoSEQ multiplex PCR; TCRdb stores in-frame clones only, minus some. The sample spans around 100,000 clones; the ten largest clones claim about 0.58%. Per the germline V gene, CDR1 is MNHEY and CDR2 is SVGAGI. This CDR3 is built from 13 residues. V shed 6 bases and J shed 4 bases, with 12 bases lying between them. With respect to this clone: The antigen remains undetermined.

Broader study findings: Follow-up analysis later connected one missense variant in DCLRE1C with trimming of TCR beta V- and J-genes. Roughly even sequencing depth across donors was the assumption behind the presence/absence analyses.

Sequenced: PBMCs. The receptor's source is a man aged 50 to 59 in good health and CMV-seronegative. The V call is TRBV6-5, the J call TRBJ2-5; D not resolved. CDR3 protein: CASSLSVGETQYF. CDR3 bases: TGTGCCAGCAGCCTCTCGGTTGGAGAGACCCAGTACTTC.